The sequence of this T cell receptor (beta chain) was determined in a study of blood T cell repertoires in COVID-19. Overall study: Spain, Italy and the United States supplied samples that represented acute and convalescent COVID-19. Nucleic acid was either cDNA or gDNA, and it came from T cells, B-cell-depleted T cells, or PBMCs.

Methods used by the authors: Cell counts per sample came from amplifying reference gene primers. Clones were sequenced by immunoSEQ multiplex PCR, and TCRdb holds only the in-frame ones, with some missing. For V, J and clone size, that table is used; D and trimming come from the DNA. The sample lists more than 95,000 clones, about 74% occurring once. The CDR3 is made up of 13 amino acids. CDR1 MNHEY and CDR2 SVGEGT come from the germline V gene. Trimming removed 5 bases from V and 2 bases from J, with 10 bases in between. The receptor comes from a man aged 65 to 79 with acute or convalescent COVID-19. The sequenced sample was peripheral blood. V usage is TRBV6-2 or TRBV6-3 and J usage is TRBJ2-7; the D gene is possibly TRBD1 (5 bases). CDR3 nucleotide sequence: TGTGCCAGCAGTACCAGGGCGACCTACGAGCAGTACTTC. Translating it yields CASSTRATYEQYF.